One and the same sample provided the 21 T cell receptor beta chains below, sequenced in a study of cytomegalovirus exposure and HLA in healthy donors. The method was immunoSEQ multiplex PCR; TCRdb's version includes in-frame clones alone and lacks a portion of them. The sample carries under 200,000 clones, approximately 86% recorded once. The specimen sequenced was PBMCs. These receptors were obtained from a woman in her late teens or twenties in good health and CMV-seronegative.

The chain recombines TRBV5-6 with TRBJ1-3, with TRBD1 as a possible D gene (5 bases). The CDR3 is made up of 17 amino acids. The germline gives CDR1 SGHDT, CDR2 YYEEEE. V was shortened by 3 bases and J by 4 bases, with 20 bases between the two germline ends. CDR3: CASSSTWAGRVGNTIYF. The CDR3 bases are TGTGCCAGCAGCTCCACTTGGGCAGGGAGGGTCGGAAACACCATATATTTT.

This clone was recorded only once. This chain connects TRBV6-5 to TRBJ2-7; 10 nucleotides match TRBD1. The CDR3 has 15 amino acids. The germline V gene has CDR1 MNHEY and CDR2 SVGAGI. After removal of 5 bases from V and 4 bases from J, the junction contained 8 bases not matched to a gene. The CDR3: CASSISGTGEYEQYF. CDR3 sequence (DNA): TGTGCCAGCAGTATTTCCGGGACAGGGGAGTACGAGCAGTACTTC.

The V and J genes are TRBV9 and TRBJ1-3; 10 positions agree with TRBD1. Trimming cost V 7 bases and J 0 bases; bases outside gene matches: 4. Germline V gives CDR1 SGDLS, CDR2 YYNGEE. CDR3 length: 15 residues. This CDR3 reads CASGTGVNSGNTIYF. CDR3 bases: TGTGCCAGCGGGACAGGGGTAAACTCTGGAAACACCATATATTTT.

The chain links TRBV6-1 to TRBJ2-7; 8 bases are shared with TRBD2. This CDR3 has 15 amino acids. The ends lost 2 bases at V and 5 bases at J; junction bases unmatched: 8. CDR1 is MNHNS, CDR2 SASEGT, per germline. The CDR3 loop reads CASSEPGREVHEQYF. The CDR3 nucleotides are TGTGCCAGCAGTGAACCCGGGCGGGAGGTCCACGAGCAGTACTTC.

This chain uses TRBV27 with TRBJ1-1; TRBD1 matches 10 bases. The CDR3 runs to 15 residues. Germline CDR1 is MNHEY and CDR2 is SMNVEV (reference sequence). The trim removed 5 bases at V and 1 base at J, leaving 4 bases unmatched. The DNA of the CDR3 is TGTGCCAGCAGTCCCGGGACAGGGGAGAACACTGAAGCTTTCTTT. The encoded protein is CASSPGTGENTEAFF.

The chain combines TRBV13 with TRBJ1-1; D uncertain. With 5 bases removed from V and 4 bases from J, the gap between germline ends came to 14 bases. This CDR3 contains 14 residues. CDR1 is PRHDT, CDR2 FYEKMQ, per germline (reference sequence). The CDR3, as DNA: TGTGCCAGCAGCCAGGCGGGCAGAGGCACTGAAGCTTTCTTT. Its protein is CASSQAGRGTEAFF.

V usage is TRBV9 and J usage is TRBJ2-5; D uncertain. The CDR3 totals 13 residues. CDR1 is SGDLS, CDR2 YYNGEE, per germline. Trimming removed 2 bases from V and 5 bases from J, with 10 bases in between. The CDR3 nucleotides are TGTGCCAGCAGCGTCAGTCCCCAGGAGACCCAGTACTTC. Its protein is CASSVSPQETQYF.

This chain links TRBV27 with TRBJ2-1; 7 nucleotides line up with TRBD2. Germline values: CDR1 MNHEY, CDR2 SMNVEV (reference sequence). The CDR3 sequence is 13 residues long. Trimming took 8 bases from V and 6 from J; bases not matched to a gene: 7. The CDR3 region has the DNA TGTGCCAGCGGACGGGGAGGGGTCAATGAGCAGTTCTTC. Amino acid sequence: CASGRGGVNEQFF.

J is TRBJ2-7 and V is TRBV4-1, with 11 positions matching TRBD1. Germline CDR1 and CDR2: MGHRA and YSYEKL. V lost 4 bases and J lost 2; bases outside the gene matches: 4. The CDR3 contains 15 residues. DNA of the CDR3: TGCGCCAGCAGCCTCAGGACAGGGGGCGCCTACGAGCAGTACTTC. This sequence encodes CASSLRTGGAYEQYF.

The chain carries TRBV6-5 and TRBJ1-5; the match to TRBD1 covers 8 bases. CDR1 MNHEY and CDR2 SVGAGI come from the germline V gene. The J segment lost 4 bases and the V segment lost 5 bases, leaving 7 bases of the junction unmatched. The CDR3 sequence is 15 residues long. CDR3 amino acids: CASSPRGQTNQPQHF. The CDR3 DNA reads TGTGCCAGCAGTCCCAGGGGGCAGACTAATCAGCCCCAGCATTTT.

This chain uses TRBV6-5 with TRBJ2-1; TRBD2 is a possible D gene (6 bases). The CDR3 covers 14 residues. Trimming shortened V by 2 bases and J by 8 bases, and 13 bases separated the two germline ends. In germline, CDR1 is MNHEY, CDR2 SVGAGI. The DNA of the CDR3 is TGTGCCAGCAGTTACGCGGGTTCGGGGGATGAGCAGTTCTTC. The encoded protein is CASSYAGSGDEQFF.

The J gene is TRBJ1-1, the V gene TRBV10-3; 9 bases align to TRBD1. The CDR3 is made up of 13 amino acids. Germline V gene lookup returns CDR1 ENHRY and CDR2 SYGVKD. Trimming took 8 bases from V and 3 from J; bases not matched to a gene: 4. The CDR3, as DNA: TGTGCCATCCAGGACAGGGGTGACACTGAAGCTTTCTTT. Protein sequence: CAIQDRGDTEAFF.

V and J are TRBV9 and TRBJ2-1; D gene unclear. This CDR3 has 16 residues. V was shortened by 0 bases and J by 3 bases, with 13 bases between the two germline ends. Per germline, CDR1 SGDLS and CDR2 YYNGEE. The DNA for the CDR3 is TGTGCCAGCAGCGTAGACCTTGCTAGGAACTACAATGAGCAGTTCTTC. Its protein product is CASSVDLARNYNEQFF.

The chain joins TRBV4-1 to TRBJ1-3; D perhaps matches TRBD1 (6 bases). The CDR3 contains 18 residues. Germline V CDR1 and CDR2: MGHRA, YSYEKL. V shed 2 bases and J shed 0 bases, with 17 bases lying between them. CDR3 in amino acids: CASSQIQGPTRSGNTIYF. CDR3 DNA: TGCGCCAGCAGCCAAATACAGGGCCCTACCCGCTCTGGAAACACCATATATTTT.

The chain is built from TRBV14 and TRBJ1-4, with unresolved D. The V and J ends lost 4 bases and 7 bases respectively, with 10 bases between them. CDR3 length: 13 amino acids. The germline V gene encodes CDR1 SGHDN and CDR2 FVKESK. CDR3 nucleotides: TGTGCCAGCAGCCCAAGACTGGGTGAAAAACTGTTTTTT. It is translated as CASSPRLGEKLFF.

The chain carries TRBV6-1 and TRBJ1-5, with 8 positions matching TRBD1. Germline trimming cut 2 bases from V and 2 bases from J; bases unmatched to any gene: 5. Germline CDR1 is MNHNS and CDR2 is SASEGT. There are 16 residues in the CDR3. The CDR3 nucleotides are TGTGCCAGCAGTGAACTTACGGGACAGGGCAATCAGCCCCAGCATTTT. Translating gives CASSELTGQGNQPQHF.

The sample holds one count of this clone. This chain uses TRBV18 with TRBJ1-1, with unresolved D. The ends were cut back, 2 bases at V and 9 bases at J, with 10 bases in the middle. Germline V gene sequence: CDR1 KGHSH, CDR2 LQKENI. CDR3 length: 12 amino acids. CDR3 residues: CASSPEAVKAFF. Written as DNA, the CDR3 is TGTGCCAGCTCACCAGAAGCTGTTAAAGCTTTCTTT.

This clone appeared once. The V gene is TRBV6-1, the J gene TRBJ1-3; no firm D call. The V and J ends lost 0 bases and 2 bases respectively, with 11 bases between them. The CDR3 runs to 16 residues. CDR1 is MNHNS, CDR2 SASEGT, per germline. CDR3 DNA sequence: TGTGCCAGCAGTGAAGCTAGAGAACCCGCTGGAAACACCATATATTTT. This codes for CASSEAREPAGNTIYF.

The rearrangement joins TRBV19 to TRBJ1-1, with 8 bases lining up with TRBD1. The CDR3 extends over 14 amino acids. Germline V lookup: CDR1 LNHDA, CDR2 SQIVND (reference sequence). With V trimmed by 5 bases and J by 4 bases, 6 bases remained unmatched. The CDR3 nucleotides are TGTGCCAGTAGTGCCACAGGGGGAGGCACTGAAGCTTTCTTT. Its protein product is CASSATGGGTEAFF.

This clone was seen just once. The chain combines TRBV4-3 with TRBJ1-2; TRBD1 agrees at 8 bases. After removal of 2 bases from V and 5 bases from J, the junction contained 4 bases not matched to a gene. CDR1 and CDR2 from the germline V gene are LGHNA and YSLEER. CDR3 length: 14 amino acids. CDR3 DNA: TGCGCCAGCAGCCAATGGGACAGGAATTATGGCTACACCTTC. Translating it yields CASSQWDRNYGYTF.

To note about this clone: One end of the junction varies from germline; a read error may be responsible. The chain employs TRBV20-1 and TRBJ1-1; D is undetermined. CDR3 length equals 10 residues. Germline assignment: CDR1 DFQATT and CDR2 SNEGSKA (reference sequence). CDR3 sequence: CSAGEHEAFF. CDR3 in DNA: TGCAGTGCTGGAGAACATGAAGCTTTCTTT.